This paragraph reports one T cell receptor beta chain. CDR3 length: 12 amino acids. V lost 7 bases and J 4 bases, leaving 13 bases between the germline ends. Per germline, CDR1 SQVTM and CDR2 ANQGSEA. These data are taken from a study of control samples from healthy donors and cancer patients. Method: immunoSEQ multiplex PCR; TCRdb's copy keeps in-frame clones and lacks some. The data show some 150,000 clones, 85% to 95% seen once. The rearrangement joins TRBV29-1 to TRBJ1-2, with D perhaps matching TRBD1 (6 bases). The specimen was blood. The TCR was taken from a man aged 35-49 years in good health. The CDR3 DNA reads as TGCAGCGCTAAAGGGGGGGGCTATGGCTACACCTTC. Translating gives CSAKGGGYGYTF.